This note documents a single TCR beta chain sequence. Its matching antigen is unknown. The CDR3 is made up of 16 amino acids. Trimming removed 1 base at V and 0 bases at J, with 10 bases between. Germline V lookup: CDR1 LNHDA, CDR2 SQIVND (reference sequence). The entry originates in a study of response to subunit inactivated influenza vaccine. Study observations and caveats: Each seasonal influenza vaccination, the authors suggested, recruits few new T cells.

Using its own MiXCR run on the RT-PCR reads, TCRdb lists one record per CDR3 protein. This sample has some 640,000 distinct CDR3 sequences, with approximately 15% found just once. The rearrangement links TRBV19 to TRBJ2-1; D unclear. The source of this sequence is a man aged 45-65 years who received an inactivated influenza vaccine. Sample: PBMCs from blood, taken around 15 days before vaccination. In nucleotides, the CDR3 is TGTGCCAGTAGTATAGTTTCCACCCGCTCCTACAATGAGCAGTTCTTC. It codes for CASSIVSTRSYNEQFF. Full variable domain (remainder filled in from reference TRBV19 and TRBJ2-1): DGGITQSPKYLFRKEGQNVTLSCEQNLNHDAMYWYRQDPGQGLRLIYYSQIVNDFQKGDIAEGYSVSREKKESFPLTVTSAQKNPTAFYLCASSIVSTRSYNEQFFGPGTRLTVL.